This T cell receptor (beta chain) was sequenced during a study of stem cell transplantation in POMP-related autoinflammatory disease. Study details: The study hypothesized thymoproteasome defects skew the TRB repertoire via impaired CD8+ selection. CD8+ T cells were low and CD4+ cells naive-skewed before transplant.

Sequenced by immunoSEQ multiplex PCR; TCRdb stores in-frame clones only, minus some. The sample carries 1,000 to 1,500 clones, 65% to 85% recorded once. This sequence was found in a human donor with POMP-related autoinflammation and immune dysregulation (PRAID). Sequenced here: CD4+ follicular helper T cells (Tfh) from PBMCs, sampled before stem cell transplantation.

The CDR3 region has the DNA TGTGCCAGTAGTATAGATCGACGGTTAGTCACCGGGGAGCTGTTTTTT. It encodes CASSIDRRLVTGELFF. The chain uses TRBV19 and TRBJ2-2; D ambiguous. V was shortened by 0 bases and J by 4 bases, with 12 bases between the two germline ends. Looked up from germline, CDR1 is LNHDA and CDR2 is SQIVND (reference sequence). The CDR3 covers 16 residues.